The rows below give T cell receptor beta chains drawn from one sample of a study of blood T cell repertoires in COVID-19. Data came from immunoSEQ multiplex PCR; TCRdb stores just in-frame clones and leaves some out. The sample lists 200,000 or so clones, roughly 88% occurring once. The specimen was PBMCs or T cells enriched from blood (not recorded which). These receptors all come from a woman aged 30 to 39 who had been exposed to COVID-19. Each CDR3 is given without its conserved first and last residue. Fields, in order: V gene, D gene, J gene, CDR3 protein. The D gene is left open where the match is weak.

v_call: TRBV20-1
d_call: NA
j_call: TRBJ2-1
cdr3_aa: SASGVNHNEQF

v_call: TRBV23-1
d_call: NA
j_call: TRBJ1-5
cdr3_aa: ASAGNSSNQPQH

v_call: TRBV9
d_call: NA
j_call: TRBJ2-3
cdr3_aa: ASSVVGRSTDTQY

v_call: TRBV30
d_call: NA
j_call: TRBJ2-7
cdr3_aa: AWGGRSYEQY

v_call: TRBV24-1
d_call: TRBD1
j_call: TRBJ1-2
cdr3_aa: ATSDSRDRGAYGYT

v_call: TRBV19
d_call: NA
j_call: TRBJ2-7
cdr3_aa: ASSIGNGRADEQY

v_call: TRBV30
d_call: TRBD1
j_call: TRBJ1-1
cdr3_aa: AMGQGAIEAF

v_call: TRBV7-7
d_call: NA
j_call: TRBJ2-3
cdr3_aa: ASSLRELDTQY

v_call: TRBV5-1
d_call: TRBD1
j_call: TRBJ1-2
cdr3_aa: ASSLDFRDRVYGYT

v_call: TRBV12-5
d_call: NA
j_call: TRBJ1-6
cdr3_aa: ASGLERQIPYNSPLH

v_call: TRBV5-1
d_call: TRBD2
j_call: TRBJ2-3
cdr3_aa: ASTPTSGRGPDTQY

v_call: TRBV13
d_call: NA
j_call: TRBJ1-1
cdr3_aa: ASSLRGGRRDTEAF

v_call: TRBV9
d_call: NA
j_call: TRBJ1-1
cdr3_aa: ASSYRPGAEAF

v_call: TRBV30
d_call: NA
j_call: TRBJ1-2
cdr3_aa: AWSVQGGFYGYT

v_call: TRBV5-1
d_call: NA
j_call: TRBJ2-1
cdr3_aa: ASSRRRGNEQF

v_call: TRBV2
d_call: NA
j_call: TRBJ1-2
cdr3_aa: ASSEEGEGYGYT

v_call: TRBV5-4
d_call: TRBD1
j_call: TRBJ2-7
cdr3_aa: ASSYQPGQDYEQY

v_call: TRBV4-1
d_call: TRBD2
j_call: TRBJ2-1
cdr3_aa: ASSQVPGGNEQF

v_call: TRBV2
d_call: TRBD1
j_call: TRBJ1-4
cdr3_aa: ASSAGGNEKLF

v_call: TRBV9
d_call: NA
j_call: TRBJ1-1
cdr3_aa: ASSVGVGGITEAF

v_call: TRBV6-1
d_call: TRBD1
j_call: TRBJ1-4
cdr3_aa: ASNQGQFNEKLF

v_call: TRBV19
d_call: NA
j_call: TRBJ2-2
cdr3_aa: ASSVRQVNTGELF

v_call: TRBV4-2
d_call: TRBD1
j_call: TRBJ2-1
cdr3_aa: ASSHNGGQGFNEQF

v_call: TRBV5-1
d_call: TRBD2
j_call: TRBJ2-2
cdr3_aa: ASSLFGGGANTGELF

v_call: TRBV4-1
d_call: NA
j_call: TRBJ2-2
cdr3_aa: ASSQRGVRREKAGELF

v_call: TRBV5-1
d_call: TRBD2
j_call: TRBJ2-7
cdr3_aa: ASSLTSGRYEQY

v_call: TRBV9
d_call: TRBD1
j_call: TRBJ2-2
cdr3_aa: ASSVWARGFPGELF

v_call: TRBV7-8
d_call: TRBD2
j_call: TRBJ2-1
cdr3_aa: ASSFLLAGKWNEQF

v_call: TRBV29-1
d_call: TRBD2
j_call: TRBJ2-7
cdr3_aa: SVRGTATSGEAYEQY

v_call: TRBV4-1
d_call: TRBD2
j_call: TRBJ2-5
cdr3_aa: ASSQQGLAGGETQY

v_call: TRBV4-2
d_call: NA
j_call: TRBJ1-5
cdr3_aa: ASSQGAGTLVNQPQH

v_call: TRBV4-1
d_call: TRBD1
j_call: TRBJ1-3
cdr3_aa: ASSHHPDRVFGNTIY

v_call: TRBV28
d_call: NA
j_call: TRBJ1-1
cdr3_aa: ASRRGPAF

v_call: TRBV4-1
d_call: TRBD2
j_call: TRBJ2-3
cdr3_aa: ASSPRLAGITDTQY

v_call: TRBV6-5
d_call: TRBD1
j_call: TRBJ1-6
cdr3_aa: ASSQTGEHSPLH

v_call: TRBV5-1
d_call: NA
j_call: TRBJ1-2
cdr3_aa: ASSRDTDGYT

v_call: TRBV5-1
d_call: NA
j_call: TRBJ1-2
cdr3_aa: ASSSRQEPYGYT

v_call: TRBV6-6
d_call: TRBD2
j_call: TRBJ2-7
cdr3_aa: ASSYSGTSSYEQY

v_call: TRBV15
d_call: NA
j_call: TRBJ1-2
cdr3_aa: ATSRDFKGYT

v_call: TRBV11-2
d_call: NA
j_call: TRBJ1-2
cdr3_aa: ASSLGRRGAIGYT

v_call: TRBV27
d_call: TRBD2
j_call: TRBJ2-1
cdr3_aa: ASSSGLAGPSNEQF

v_call: TRBV5-4
d_call: TRBD1
j_call: TRBJ2-7
cdr3_aa: ASRRDSFTYEQY

v_call: TRBV2
d_call: NA
j_call: TRBJ1-1
cdr3_aa: ASSEGGIGRAF

v_call: TRBV14
d_call: NA
j_call: TRBJ1-1
cdr3_aa: ASSFRANTEAF

v_call: TRBV2
d_call: NA
j_call: TRBJ2-2
cdr3_aa: ASSADRMKNTGELF

v_call: TRBV29-1
d_call: TRBD2
j_call: TRBJ2-1
cdr3_aa: SVDPGGNEQF

v_call: TRBV7-2
d_call: NA
j_call: TRBJ1-2
cdr3_aa: ASSLRGGYT

v_call: TRBV18
d_call: NA
j_call: TRBJ2-7
cdr3_aa: ASSPLGGNGNEQY

v_call: TRBV27
d_call: TRBD2
j_call: TRBJ2-7
cdr3_aa: ASRRPGTSAYEQY

v_call: TRBV10-3
d_call: TRBD2
j_call: TRBJ2-1
cdr3_aa: AISESRLAGLVNEQF

v_call: TRBV27
d_call: TRBD1
j_call: TRBJ1-2
cdr3_aa: ASSSHLIGGRANYGYT

v_call: TRBV11-2
d_call: TRBD2
j_call: TRBJ2-2
cdr3_aa: ASSLQGLAGVTGELF